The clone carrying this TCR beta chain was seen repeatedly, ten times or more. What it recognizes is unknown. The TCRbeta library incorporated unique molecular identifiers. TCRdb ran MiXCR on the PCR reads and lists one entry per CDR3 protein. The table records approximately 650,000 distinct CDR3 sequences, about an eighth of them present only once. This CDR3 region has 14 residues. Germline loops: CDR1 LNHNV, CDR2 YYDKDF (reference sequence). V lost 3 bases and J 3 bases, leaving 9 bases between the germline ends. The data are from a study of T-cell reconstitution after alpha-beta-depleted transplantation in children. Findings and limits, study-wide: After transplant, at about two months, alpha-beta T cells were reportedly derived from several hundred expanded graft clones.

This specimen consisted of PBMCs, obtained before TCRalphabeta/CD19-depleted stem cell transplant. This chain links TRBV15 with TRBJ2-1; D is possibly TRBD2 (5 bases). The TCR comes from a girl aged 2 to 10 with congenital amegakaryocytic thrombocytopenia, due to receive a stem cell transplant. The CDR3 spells CATSREDLYNEQFF. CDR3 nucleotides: TGTGCCACCAGCAGGGAGGACCTCTACAATGAGCAGTTCTTC.